This note documents a single T cell receptor beta chain sequence. Its specific antigen is unknown. No base qualities exist here, and no much larger clone lies one base off it. TCRbeta CDR3 regions were amplified from genomic DNA using the immunoSEQ Assay, a bias-controlled multiplex PCR. The original methods were these. The number of nucleated cells in each sample was estimated from the amplification of reference gene primers within the assay. To quantify the absolute abundance of each unique TCRbeta CDR3 rearrangement, sequence reads were collapsed and filtered. For each sample, productive Simpson clonality was calculated as the square root of Simpson's diversity index across productive rearrangements. TCRdb re-hosts the immuneACCESS table, in-frame sequences only. Its copies lack some clones; in the studies checked, an unresolved V gene accounts for under half of them, and the cause for the rest is not known. V and J calls and clone size are given by that table; D and trimming were obtained from the DNA. A total of approximately 300,000 clones appear in this sample, roughly 87% of them only once. The ten largest clones take up less than 2.5% of the sample.

The CDR3, cysteine through phenylalanine, is 14 amino acids long. The read is trimmed to its CDR3 DNA, 42 bases read in frame from base 1. In the germline V gene (reference sequence), CDR1 corresponds to SSHAT and CDR2 to FNYEAQ. The germline ends are 11 bases apart after V is trimmed by 3 bases and J by 3 bases. The data originate from a study of blood T cell repertoires in COVID-19 (TCRdb year 2020). As for the study more broadly: Samples from collaborators originated in the United States, Italy and Spain and spanned both the acute and convalescent phases of COVID-19. Where available, HLA class I and class II types were obtained from metadata supplied by the sample provider rather than from assay-based typing. The repertoires were released in a freely available public database meant as a resource for research on the immune response to SARS-CoV-2. Subjects who had been exposed to COVID-19, were actively infected with it, or had recovered from it provided the deeply sampled blood TCRbeta repertoires that made up the dataset. Samples came from the ongoing ImmuneRACE study (first 160 participants) plus 1,254 subjects from 6 global collaborators. The material from the prospective study consisted of cDNA or gDNA derived from T cells, B-cell-depleted T cells, or PBMCs. Sample metadata almost always included a de-identified subject ID, COVID-19 status, age in years and sex.

Each collaborating institution followed its own protocols to collect whole blood in K2EDTA tubes. Collaborator samples were shipped for TCRbeta analysis as frozen whole blood, isolated PBMCs, or DNA extracted from either sample type. Study-wide conclusions, independent of this receptor: The quantity of clinical and demographic metadata differed by source and by participant and was supplied without curation.

Recombination joined TRBV7-7 with TRBJ2-5, and possibly TRBD1, on 6 matching bases. Sequencing used peripheral blood. This clonotype originated in a man between 18 and 35 years old with active or convalescent COVID-19. The nucleotide sequence reads as follows: TGTGCCAGCAGCTTTCAGGGGAAAAAAGAGACCCAGTACTTC. Translated, it reads CASSFQGKKETQYF.